This entry features one T cell receptor beta chain sequence. The data belong to a study of blood T cell repertoires in COVID-19. Assay used: immunoSEQ multiplex PCR; TCRdb lists only in-frame clones, some missing. The sample shows more than 150,000 clones, around 87% of them seen only once. CDR1 is MNHEY and CDR2 is SVGAGI in the germline V gene. The CDR3 sequence is 14 residues long. The V segment lost 7 bases and the J segment 9 bases; nucleotides outside the gene matches: 12. The sequence derives from a middle-aged man with active or convalescent COVID-19. Sequenced material: peripheral blood. This chain joins TRBV6-5 and TRBJ2-1; 7 positions agree with TRBD2. CDR3 coding DNA: TGTGCCAGCACCCTACCGGGGGGTAGCATTGAGCAGTTCTTC. Translation gives CASTLPGGSIEQFF.